This note documents a single TCR beta chain sequence. Its antigen is unidentified. The data originate from a study of T cell responses to AZD1222 COVID-19 vaccine. Germline V CDR1 and CDR2: MGHRA, YSYEKL. Trimming pared 7 bases from V and 6 bases from J, leaving 22 bases between. The CDR3 loop spans 16 amino acids. The method was immunoSEQ multiplex PCR; TCRdb's version includes in-frame clones alone and lacks a portion of them. The data show approximately 200,000 clones, 88% seen once. Study results and limitations: Per reports, nearly half of all spike-specific TCRs target regions that are unmutated in variants. Just a handful of people given AZD1222 tested seropositive at baseline.

This sample comprised peripheral blood, obtained on day 0 of AZD1222 vaccination. The J gene is TRBJ1-5, the V gene TRBV4-1; possible D gene TRBD1, 5 bases. The receptor comes from an adult in good health. CDR3 DNA: TGCGCCAGCACTGGGACCCGGGATCACAATGTTCAGCCCCAGCATTTT. Residues: CASTGTRDHNVQPQHF.